Sequencing of this TCR beta chain was carried out in a study of Ad26.COV2.S vaccination and SARS-CoV-2 variants. Whole-study findings and limits: Whether participants received vaccine or placebo, their non-spike TCR breadth was similar. Reports say spike-specific CD8+ and CD4+ T cell responses covered substantial breadth after vaccination.

Using immunoSEQ multiplex PCR, the repertoire was profiled, and TCRdb retains in-frame clones only, with some absent. Of around 400,000 clones in the sample, approximately 89% were seen once. A remark on this clone: Its antigen is unknown.

Treatment of the sample: some 19 received Ad26.COV2.S at low or high dose, single or two shots; 5 received placebo; per-sample allocation not given. At day 63 after the first vaccine or placebo injection, samples were drawn. An Ad26 vector that expressed Wuhan-strain SARS-CoV-2 spike constituted the vaccine. This CDR3 region has 15 residues. J gave up 4 bases and V 4 bases, and 4 bases lay outside the gene matches. Germline loops: CDR1 SGHTA, CDR2 FQGNSA. This chain links TRBV7-2 with TRBJ2-5; TRBD2 matches 12 bases. The starting material was peripheral blood, obtained in a trial of Ad26.COV2.S vaccine versus placebo. The source is a person aged 18-60 years who received the Ad26.COV2.S COVID-19 vaccine or a placebo. The CDR3 here is CASSSMGLAGETQYF. The DNA for the CDR3 is TGTGCCAGCAGCTCCATGGGACTAGCGGGAGAGACCCAGTACTTC.